The 9 T cell receptor beta chains listed next were all sequenced from one sample in a study of blood T cell repertoires in COVID-19. Clones were read by immunoSEQ multiplex PCR, and TCRdb kept only the in-frame ones, dropping some. The table shows some 190,000 clones, with 84% occurring only once. Specimen: PBMCs or T cells enriched from blood (not recorded which). These receptors all stem from a woman in her 30s who had been exposed to COVID-19.

This clone was seen a few times. V is TRBV19 and J is TRBJ1-1; D call uncertain. The CDR3 consists of 14 residues. V was trimmed by 3 bases and J by 4 bases, leaving 12 bases between them. Germline V gene sequence: CDR1 LNHDA, CDR2 SQIVND (reference sequence). This CDR3 reads CASSIIRETTEAFF. In DNA, the CDR3 is TGTGCCAGTAGTATTATTAGGGAGACCACTGAAGCTTTCTTT.

The CDR3: CASSLGFQVDQETQYF. The CDR3 DNA reads TGTGCCAGCAGCTTAGGGTTCCAGGTTGACCAAGAGACCCAGTACTTC. The rearrangement links TRBV7-8 to TRBJ2-5; D is undetermined. The germline gives CDR1 SGHVS, CDR2 FQNEAQ. The CDR3 extends over 16 amino acids. V was trimmed by 1 base and J by 0 bases, leaving 12 bases between them.

This clone was seen only a few times. J is TRBJ1-1 and V is TRBV6-5; D uncertain. Germline V gene data show CDR1 as MNHEY and CDR2 as SVGAGI. The V and J ends lost 5 bases and 4 bases respectively, with 5 bases between them. This CDR3 spans 11 amino acids. The CDR3 here is CASSLPTEAFF. The CDR3 DNA is TGTGCCAGCAGTCTCCCCACTGAAGCTTTCTTT.

This chain links TRBV4-1 with TRBJ1-2; D might be TRBD1 (6 bases). Trimming took 1 base from V and 6 from J, leaving 21 bases between them. CDR3 length: 17 amino acids. The germline V gene has CDR1 MGHRA and CDR2 YSYEKL. The CDR3 loop reads CASSQATGIPLSDGYTF. CDR3 DNA sequence: TGCGCCAGCAGCCAAGCGACAGGAATCCCACTATCGGATGGCTACACCTTC.

The chain couples TRBV6-5 to TRBJ1-6; D gene unclear. This CDR3 spans 16 amino acids. Trimming removed 2 bases at V and 0 bases at J, with 8 bases between. The V gene's germline CDR1 is MNHEY and CDR2 SVGAGI. CDR3 loop: CASSYGRSSYNSPLHF. For the CDR3, the DNA is TGTGCCAGCAGTTACGGAAGGAGCTCCTATAATTCACCCCTCCACTTT.

This rearrangement joins TRBV2 to TRBJ1-4; D is undetermined. This CDR3 is built from 14 residues. The germline gives CDR1 SNHLY, CDR2 FYNNEI. Trimming removed 3 bases from V and 7 bases from J, with 12 bases in between. For the CDR3, the DNA is TGTGCCAGCAGTGAGGCAGTCGTTCGTGAAAAACTGTTTTTT. Translating it yields CASSEAVVREKLFF.

The chain couples TRBV29-1 to TRBJ2-1; no definite D call. V was shortened by 5 bases and J by 6 bases, with 8 bases between the two germline ends. This CDR3 region has 11 residues. Looked up from germline, CDR1 is SQVTM and CDR2 is ANQGSEA. This CDR3 reads CSVLSGNEQFF. The CDR3 DNA reads as TGCAGCGTTTTATCGGGCAATGAGCAGTTCTTC.

The CDR3, as DNA: TGTGCCAGCAGCCAAGATCCAGTACCGGAGCAGTACTTC. Translating it yields CASSQDPVPEQYF. The chain has TRBV3-1 (or the pseudogene TRBV3-2) and TRBJ2-7, with D unresolved. Germline CDR1 and CDR2: LGHDT and YNNKEL (reference sequence). V was pared by 0 bases and J by 7 bases, with 10 bases between. The CDR3 has 13 residues.

The chain links TRBV5-6 to TRBJ1-4, with D perhaps matching TRBD1 (5 bases). The CDR3 covers 13 residues. V was trimmed by 10 bases and J by 8 bases, leaving 18 bases between them. The germline V gene has CDR1 SGHDT and CDR2 YYEEEE. CDR3 nucleotide sequence: TGTGCCTCCTCCCGAAGGGGCTGGGAAAAACTGTTTTTT. Translation gives CASSRRGWEKLFF.